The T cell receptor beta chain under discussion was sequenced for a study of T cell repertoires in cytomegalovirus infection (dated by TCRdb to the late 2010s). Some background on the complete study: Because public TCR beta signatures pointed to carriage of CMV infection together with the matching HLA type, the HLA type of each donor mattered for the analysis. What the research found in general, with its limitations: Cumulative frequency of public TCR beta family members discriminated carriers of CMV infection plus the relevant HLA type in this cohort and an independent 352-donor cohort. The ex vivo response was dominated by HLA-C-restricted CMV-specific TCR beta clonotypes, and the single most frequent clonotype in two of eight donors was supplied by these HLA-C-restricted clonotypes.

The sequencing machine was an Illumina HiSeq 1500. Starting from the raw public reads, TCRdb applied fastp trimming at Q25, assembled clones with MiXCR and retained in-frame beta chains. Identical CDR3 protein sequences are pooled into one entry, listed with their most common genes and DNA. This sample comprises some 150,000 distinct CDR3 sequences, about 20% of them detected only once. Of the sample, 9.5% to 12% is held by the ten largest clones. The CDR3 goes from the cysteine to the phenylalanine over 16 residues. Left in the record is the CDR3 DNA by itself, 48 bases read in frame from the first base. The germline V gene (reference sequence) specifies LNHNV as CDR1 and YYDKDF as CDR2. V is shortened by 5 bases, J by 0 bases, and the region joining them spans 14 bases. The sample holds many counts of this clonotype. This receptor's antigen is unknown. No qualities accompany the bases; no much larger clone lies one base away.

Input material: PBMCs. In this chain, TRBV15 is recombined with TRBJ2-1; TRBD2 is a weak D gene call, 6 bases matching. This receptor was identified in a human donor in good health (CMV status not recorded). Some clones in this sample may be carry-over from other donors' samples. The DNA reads TGTGCCACCAGCGCAGGGACTGGTAGCTCCTACAATGAGCAGTTCTTC. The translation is CATSAGTGSSYNEQFF.